The present TCR beta chain was sequenced within a study of T-cell reconstitution after alpha-beta-depleted transplantation in children. Overall study findings and caveats: Some patients owed their high day-60 TCRbeta diversity to surviving recipient T cells and thymic progenitors. Several hundred expanded graft clones reportedly were the source of alpha-beta T cells about two months after transplant. Once a year had passed after transplant, T-cell counts and diversity came mostly from newly produced T cells.

Preparation of the TCRbeta library involved a method that used unique molecular identifiers. TCRdb recomputed calls from the PCR reads with MiXCR, one row per CDR3 protein. The sample comprises just over 950,000 distinct CDR3 sequences, around 30% of which are singletons, and roughly 28% rests with the top ten. A remark on this clonotype: Its antigen is unidentified.

V was shortened by 4 bases and J by 7 bases, with 11 bases between the two germline ends. The CDR3 spans 12 residues. CDR1 is MNHEY and CDR2 is SVGEGT in the germline V gene. The receptor's source is a boy in the first two years of life who had a stem cell transplant for SCID, so the T cells may come from the graft donor. The starting material was PBMCs, mostly from graft donor cells, obtained 360 days after TCRalphabeta/CD19-depleted stem cell transplant. The chain couples TRBV6-2 or TRBV6-3 to TRBJ2-7; D gene uncertain. The CDR3 coding sequence is TGTGCCAGCAGTTCAATCCGGGTGGAGCAGTACTTC. Translating it yields CASSSIRVEQYF.